These T cell receptor beta chains were read from a single sample in a study of vaccination and CD4 T cells after COVID-19. For these TCRs, the target antigens are not known. TCRdb re-derived calls from the PCR reads in MiXCR, one entry per CDR3 protein. The repertoire consists of under 30,000 distinct CDR3 sequences, with roughly 45% occurring once and the leading ten covering 7.2%. The material sequenced was CD4+ T cells from blood, cultured in vitro. The receptors were sampled from a human donor who had recovered from COVID-19. Each CDR3 is given with its conserved first and last residue. D genes are given only for firm matches. Not every row has a clone size; where given, it reads once, few, many or a size class.

length,D,J,size,V,CDR3,DNA
14,NA,TRBJ2-3,NA,TRBV7-3,CASSLDSSTDTQYF,TGTGCCAGCAGCTTAGACTCTAGCACAGATACGCAGTATTTT
15,NA,TRBJ2-7,NA,TRBV7-9,CASSPSRAGSYEQYF,TGTGCCAGCAGCCCCTCCCGAGCCGGCTCCTACGAGCAGTACTTC
13,TRBD1,TRBJ1-4,NA,TRBV28,CASSTGGSEKLFF,TGTGCCAGCAGTACAGGGGGCAGTGAAAAACTGTTTTTT
16,TRBD1,TRBJ2-2,NA,TRBV27,CASSLPDRGTPGELFF,TGTGCCAGCAGTTTACCCGACAGGGGGACACCCGGGGAGCTGTTTTTT
13,NA,TRBJ2-1,NA,TRBV2,CASKVSSNNEQFF,TGTGCCAGCAAGGTCAGCTCAAACAATGAGCAGTTCTTC
15,NA,TRBJ2-1,NA,TRBV20-1,CSATTPRSSYNEQFF,TGCAGTGCTACCACACCTAGGAGCTCCTACAATGAGCAGTTCTTC
12,TRBD1,TRBJ2-7,medium-sized,TRBV10-3,CAISLTGFEQYF,TGTGCCATCAGCTTGACAGGGTTCGAGCAGTACTTC
13,NA,TRBJ1-1,few,TRBV11-2,CASSLVLFTEAFF,TGTGCCAGCAGCTTAGTGTTATTCACTGAAGCTTTCTTT
12,NA,TRBJ1-1,NA,TRBV29-1,CSVVAAHTEAFF,TGCAGCGTTGTGGCCGCACACACTGAAGCTTTCTTT
13,NA,TRBJ2-1,NA,TRBV29-1,CSVGTDAYNEQFF,TGCAGCGTTGGGACGGATGCCTACAATGAGCAGTTCTTC
16,NA,TRBJ1-5,NA,TRBV20-1,CGAGGSGGLGNQPQHF,TGCGGTGCTGGGGGATCTGGGGGACTAGGCAATCAGCCCCAGCATTTT
16,NA,TRBJ1-5,NA,TRBV18,CASSPDRGRINQPQHF,TGTGCCAGCTCACCAGATCGGGGTCGGATCAATCAGCCCCAGCATTTT
15,NA,TRBJ1-5,NA,TRBV6-5,CASSYTRGGNQPQHF,TGTGCCAGCAGTTACACCAGGGGTGGCAATCAGCCCCAGCATTTT
13,NA,TRBJ1-1,NA,TRBV7-3,CASSSTTVNEAFF,TGTGCCAGCAGCTCCACGACAGTTAATGAAGCTTTCTTT
17,NA,TRBJ1-6,few,TRBV6-1,CASSPQGAFSTNSPLHF,TGTGCCAGCAGTCCCCAAGGCGCCTTCAGTACTAATTCACCCCTCCACTTT
15,NA,TRBJ2-1,few,TRBV27,CASSLTGSSYNEQFF,TGTGCCAGCAGTTTAACAGGGAGCTCCTACAATGAGCAGTTCTTC
14,TRBD1,TRBJ1-2,NA,TRBV27,CASSLSDRVIGYTF,TGTGCCAGCAGTTTATCAGACAGGGTAATTGGCTACACCTTC
15,TRBD2,TRBJ2-1,NA,TRBV24-1,CATSDISGRRVEQFF,TGTGCCACCAGTGATATTAGCGGGAGAAGAGTTGAGCAGTTCTTC
16,TRBD1,TRBJ2-5,NA,TRBV10-3,CAISESTGRGQETQYF,TGTGCCATCAGTGAGTCGACGGGCAGGGGGCAAGAGACCCAGTACTTC
16,NA,TRBJ1-1,NA,TRBV7-9,CASSLAEGPTGGSAFF,TGTGCCAGCAGCTTAGCGGAGGGACCCACTGGGGGCTCAGCTTTCTTT
13,NA,TRBJ2-7,NA,TRBV28,CASSRAGAYEQYF,TGTGCCAGCTCTAGGGCAGGGGCCTACGAGCAGTACTTC
15,TRBD1,TRBJ1-2,NA,TRBV7-2,CASSPLGQGSYGYTF,TGTGCCAGCAGCCCATTGGGACAGGGATCTTATGGCTACACCTTC
13,NA,TRBJ2-4,NA,TRBV20-1,CSARGTVENIQYF,TGCAGTGCTAGAGGGACAGTGGAAAACATTCAGTACTTC
16,TRBD1,TRBJ1-5,few,TRBV6-2/TRBV6-3,CASSPTGGSGNQPQHF,TGTGCCAGCAGCCCGACAGGGGGCAGTGGCAATCAGCCCCAGCATTTT
16,TRBD1,TRBJ1-5,NA,TRBV4-1,CASSQGQRYSNQPQHF,TGCGCCAGCAGCCAGGGACAGAGATATAGCAATCAGCCCCAGCATTTT
14,TRBD2,TRBJ2-7,NA,TRBV7-2,CASSSGGTSYEQYF,TGTGCCAGCAGCTCGGGGGGTACCTCCTACGAGCAGTACTTC
13,NA,TRBJ2-5,NA,TRBV11-2,CAGQQGAYETQYF,TGTGCCGGCCAACAGGGCGCGTATGAGACCCAGTACTTC
15,TRBD2,TRBJ2-7,NA,TRBV6-1,CASSGELAGSYEQYF,TGTGCCAGCAGTGGCGAACTAGCGGGCTCCTACGAGCAGTACTTC
13,NA,TRBJ1-6,NA,TRBV27,CASSLNGDSPLHF,TGTGCCAGCAGTTTAAACGGGGATTCACCCCTCCACTTT